These 21 T cell receptor beta chains came from one sample sequenced in a study. MiXCR was run by TCRdb on the RT-PCR reads, yielding one entry per CDR3 protein. There are hundreds of thousands of distinct CDR3 sequences in the sample; 12% to 15% occur only once, and 3% to 4.5% lies in the top ten. Sample: memory CD4+ T cells from blood. The origin of the receptors is a female donor in good health, serving as a healthy control.

This clonotype was recorded once. The chain combines TRBV28 with TRBJ1-5; the D is unclear. CDR1 is MDHEN, CDR2 SYDVKM, per germline. V dropped 6 bases and J dropped 0 bases, with 27 bases sitting between them. The CDR3 runs to 20 residues. The CDR3 region has the DNA TGTGCCAGCAGCTTCCCGGTCTATTCGCGTGGCGGAAATAGCAATCAGCCCCAGCATTTT. Its translation is CASSFPVYSRGGNSNQPQHF.

This clonotype was detected many times. The V gene is TRBV6-5, the J gene TRBJ2-1; D is tentatively TRBD1 or TRBD2 (5 bases each). This CDR3 spans 11 amino acids. The V gene's germline CDR1 is MNHEY and CDR2 SVGAGI. Trimming cost V 2 bases and J 16 bases, with 12 bases left between them. The CDR3 coding sequence is TGTGCCAGCAGTTACAAAGGGACCAGTTTCTTC. Translated, it gives CASSYKGTSFF.

This clonotype was counted many times. This chain links TRBV24-1 with TRBJ2-5; tentatively, D is TRBD1 or TRBD2 (6 bases each). The CDR3 covers 15 residues. From germline, CDR1 is KGHDR and CDR2 SFDVKD. Trimming stripped 2 bases from V and 7 bases from J, with 16 bases between. Here the CDR3 DNA reads TGTGCCACCAGTGATTCGGTAGGGGGGCAGGGGACCCAGTACTTC. This sequence encodes CATSDSVGGQGTQYF.

The rearrangement links TRBV18 to TRBJ1-4; D ambiguous. In germline, CDR1 is KGHSH, CDR2 LQKENI. This CDR3 has 14 residues. V gave up 1 base and J gave up 8 bases, with 11 bases separating them. CDR3 in DNA: TGTGCCAGCTCACCACAGACGCTGGGGGAAAAACTGTTTTTT. Its translation is CASSPQTLGEKLFF.

This clonotype was observed a handful of times. CDR3 loop: CAWVCRTSGSSTDTQYF. CDR3 DNA sequence: TGTGCCTGGGTGTGTAGGACTAGCGGTTCTAGCACAGATACGCAGTATTTT. The chain recombines TRBV30 with TRBJ2-3; TRBD2 agrees at 10 bases. After removal of 5 bases from V and 0 bases from J, the junction contained 11 bases not matched to a gene. This CDR3 is built from 17 residues. CDR1 and CDR2 (germline): GTSNPN, SVGIG (reference sequence).

This clonotype has only a few counts. This chain links TRBV2 with TRBJ2-4; D assignment may be TRBD1 or TRBD2 (5 bases each). The CDR3 runs 15 residues. CDR1 is SNHLY and CDR2 is FYNNEI in the germline V gene. V lost 2 bases and J lost 6, with 14 bases in between. For the CDR3, the DNA is TGTGCCAGCAGTGAAAGGGGTCTAGCCGGAAACATTCAGTACTTC. Translation gives CASSERGLAGNIQYF.

Only a few counts were recorded for this clonotype. V is TRBV27 and J is TRBJ1-6; D may be TRBD1 (5 bases). The CDR3 sequence is 14 residues long. The V and J ends lost 10 bases and 7 bases respectively, with 17 bases between them. The V gene's germline CDR1 is MNHEY and CDR2 SMNVEV (reference sequence). The CDR3 reads CATNPGDLNSPLHF. The CDR3 DNA sequence: TGTGCCACCAATCCGGGGGACTTAAATTCACCCCTCCACTTT.

The chain has TRBV2 and TRBJ2-7; 9 bases are a match to TRBD1. The CDR3 is 14 residues long. J was trimmed by 4 bases and V by 7 bases; bases with no gene match: 8. The V gene's germline CDR1 is SNHLY and CDR2 FYNNEI. CDR3 bases: TGTGCCAGCATAATCGGACAGGGGAGGTACGAGCAGTACTTC. Protein product: CASIIGQGRYEQYF.

The sample holds many counts of this clonotype. The chain has TRBV20-1 and TRBJ2-7; D uncertain. The CDR3 spans 13 residues. Germline V lookup: CDR1 DFQATT, CDR2 SNEGSKA (reference sequence). Between the trimmed V and J ends, which lost 1 base and 3 bases, there was a span of 10 bases. For the CDR3, the DNA is TGCAGTGCTAGAGTTCCAGAAAACTACGAGCAGTACTTC. Translated: CSARVPENYEQYF.

This clonotype was seen only a few times. The chain has TRBV20-1 and TRBJ2-7; 9 bases match TRBD2. The CDR3 contains 14 residues. The V and J ends lost 8 bases and 2 bases, in that order; junction bases with no gene match: 10. Germline lookup yields CDR1 DFQATT and CDR2 SNEGSKA (reference sequence). The CDR3 here is CSSTAGGRAYEQYF. DNA of the CDR3: TGCAGTTCCACCGCCGGCGGGAGGGCCTACGAGCAGTACTTC.

At least ten counts were recorded for this clonotype. V gene TRBV10-2 combines with J gene TRBJ1-1; possible D gene TRBD1, 5 bases. Looked up from germline, CDR1 is WSHSY and CDR2 is SAAADI. V was shortened by 4 bases and J by 5 bases, with 11 bases between the two germline ends. The CDR3 is 13 residues long. The CDR3 DNA reads as TGCGCCAGCAGTGCCCAGGGCGGTACTGAAGCTTTCTTT. This codes for CASSAQGGTEAFF.

This clonotype showed up many times. The rearrangement links TRBV20-1 to TRBJ2-3, with unresolved D. This CDR3 has 12 residues. V was cut by 0 bases and J by 2 bases, with 3 bases left in between. CDR1 is DFQATT, CDR2 SNEGSKA, per germline (reference sequence). The CDR3 loop reads CSAREVTDTQYF. The CDR3 DNA is TGCAGTGCTAGAGAGGTCACAGATACGCAGTATTTT.

The sample holds many counts of this clonotype. The chain joins TRBV20-1 to TRBJ1-1, with 7 bases lining up with TRBD1. Germline V gene data show CDR1 as DFQATT and CDR2 as SNEGSKA (reference sequence). The V and J ends lost 6 bases and 0 bases, in that order; junction bases with no gene match: 7. The CDR3 is made up of 14 amino acids. The CDR3 sequence is CSARQGSMNTEAFF. The CDR3 bases are TGCAGTGCCAGACAGGGATCTATGAACACTGAAGCTTTCTTT.

This clonotype has ten or more counts. CDR3 protein: CASSPRRDVNSPLHF. The CDR3 DNA is TGTGCCAGCAGCCCTCGGCGAGACGTGAATTCACCCCTCCACTTT. This chain joins TRBV7-2 and TRBJ1-6; D gene uncertain. V was clipped by 5 bases and J by 7 bases, with 15 bases between them. The CDR3 is 15 amino acids. Germline V gene sequence: CDR1 SGHTA, CDR2 FQGNSA.

In this sample, this clonotype turned up many times. The J gene is TRBJ2-1, the V gene TRBV6-2 or TRBV6-3, with 7 positions matching TRBD1. The CDR3 runs to 18 residues. Germline CDR1 reads MNHEY; CDR2 reads SVGEGT. Trimming removed 4 bases from V and 4 bases from J; junction bases left unmatched: 16. The CDR3 DNA reads TGTGCCAGCAGTTCCCGGGGCTTCAACCGGGACAGATACAATGAGCAGTTCTTC. Encoded protein: CASSSRGFNRDRYNEQFF.

The chain has TRBV15 and TRBJ1-3, with D hard to call. CDR3 length: 13 residues. The V gene lost 0 bases and the J gene lost 4 bases, with 4 bases spanning the gap. The germline gives CDR1 LNHNV, CDR2 YYDKDF (reference sequence). For the CDR3, the DNA is TGTGCCACCAGCAGAGATATGGGAAACACCATATATTTT. Residues: CATSRDMGNTIYF.

This clonotype came up a few times. This chain uses TRBV2 with TRBJ1-1; perhaps TRBD1 as D (6 bases). The V and J ends lost 3 bases and 4 bases respectively, with 12 bases between them. The CDR3 loop spans 14 amino acids. CDR1 SNHLY and CDR2 FYNNEI come from the germline V gene. For the CDR3, the DNA is TGTGCCAGCAGTGATCTCTCCAGGGGCACTGAAGCTTTCTTT. Translation gives CASSDLSRGTEAFF. The full variable domain, in which reference TRBV2 and TRBJ1-1 provide the parts outside the CDR3, is EPEVTQTPSHQVTQMGQEVILRCVPISNHLYFYWYRQILGQKVEFLVSFYNNEISEKSEIFDDQFSVERPDGSNFTLKIRSTKLEDSAMYFCASSDLSRGTEAFFGQGTRLTVV.

A few counts support this clonotype. The chain recombines TRBV9 with TRBJ2-6; 8 nucleotides line up with TRBD1. Germline CDR1 reads SGDLS; CDR2 reads YYNGEE. Losses at the gene ends were 5 bases for V and 0 bases for J; bases not matched to a gene: 19. The CDR3 loop spans 21 amino acids. CDR3 nucleotides: TGTGCCAGCAGTGCTCCCCTAGGGGGACAGGAACATTACTCTGGGGCCAACGTCCTGACTTTC. Encoded protein: CASSAPLGGQEHYSGANVLTF. The full variable domain, in which reference TRBV9 and TRBJ2-6 provide the parts outside the CDR3, is DSGVTQTPKHLITATGQRVTLRCSPRSGDLSVYWYQQSLDQGLQFLIQYYNGEERAKGNILERFSAQQFPDLHSELNLSSLELGDSALYFCASSAPLGGQEHYSGANVLTFGAGSRLTVL.

V usage is TRBV18 and J usage is TRBJ2-7, with D perhaps TRBD1 (6 bases). The CDR3 sequence is 16 residues long. Per the germline V gene, CDR1 is KGHSH and CDR2 is LQKENI. Trimming cost V 4 bases and J 4 bases, with 20 bases left between them. The CDR3 DNA follows: TGTGCCAGCTCACAAACGATCGACCCGAGGGGGTACGAGCAGTACTTC. The encoded protein is CASSQTIDPRGYEQYF.

This clonotype was counted many times. The chain recombines TRBV27 with TRBJ1-1; D might be TRBD1 (6 bases). Between the trimmed V and J ends, which lost 8 bases and 5 bases, there was a span of 15 bases. The length of the CDR3 is 13 residues. Germline V gene data show CDR1 as MNHEY and CDR2 as SMNVEV (reference sequence). CDR3 amino acids: CASGRGGWTEAFF. CDR3 nucleotide sequence: TGTGCCAGCGGAAGGGGGGGGTGGACTGAAGCTTTCTTT.

This clonotype appeared a few times. The rearrangement links TRBV7-2 to TRBJ2-7, with TRBD2 matching over 9 bases. V was pared by 1 base and J by 3 bases, with 4 bases of the junction left unmatched. The length of the CDR3 is 15 residues. Germline CDR1 SGHTA, CDR2 FQGNSA. CDR3 coding DNA: TGTGCCAGCAGCTTAGGCGGGAGGGGGATCTACGAGCAGTACTTC. Its protein is CASSLGGRGIYEQYF.